This T cell receptor beta chain emerged from a study of regulatory T cells in long-lasting Graves disease. Germline trimming cut 0 bases from V and 5 bases from J; bases unmatched to any gene: 5. This CDR3 has 17 amino acids. Germline V gives CDR1 SGHDT, CDR2 YYEEEE. Noted time point: persistent/refractory GD, antithyroid drugs over 5 years with positive TRAb. Extracted PBMC RNA gave rise to the TCR library. The table lists this clonotype with a count of one. Building the TCR beta libraries relied on iRepertoire HTBI primers, and CDR3 regions underwent Arm-PCR. TCRdb reprocessed the multiplex PCR reads via MiXCR and lists one record per CDR3 protein. This sample has approximately 350,000 distinct CDR3 sequences, with roughly 24% found just once.

J is TRBJ2-2 and V is TRBV5-6, with 12 bases lining up with TRBD2. This sequence was found in a woman in her forties with Graves disease. The starting material was peripheral blood mononuclear cells (PBMCs), obtained when the disease was refractory, from a patient treated with antithyroid drugs. CDR3 coding DNA: TGTGCCAGCAGCTTGGCCGGCGGGACTAGCGGGACCGGGGAGCTGTTTTTT. It is translated as CASSLAGGTSGTGELFF.